This T cell receptor (beta chain) is drawn from a study of T cell changes during pregnancy in multiple sclerosis. Trimming took off 1 base at V and 2 bases at J, with 19 bases between the two ends. The CDR3 extends over 18 amino acids. Germline V gives CDR1 LGHNA, CDR2 YSLEER. Measured with immunoSEQ multiplex PCR; TCRdb has only the in-frame clones, and not every one. The sample consists of roughly 60,000 clones, roughly nine tenths of them appearing once. Sequences were derived from peripheral blood, sampled before pregnancy. The sequence was collected from a female donor with multiple sclerosis, enrolled in a pregnancy study. This sequence joins TRBV4-3 and TRBJ2-3; TRBD2 might be the D (5 bases). The DNA for the CDR3 is TGCGCCAGCAGCCAAGGGACGAGGGCCCCCCTGTCCACAGATACGCAGTATTTT. Encoded protein: CASSQGTRAPLSTDTQYF.